Shown below are 2 T cell receptor beta chains from a single sample sequenced in a study of shared clonotypes between healthy human individuals. Assay: immunoSEQ multiplex PCR; the TCRdb copy retains only in-frame clones and omits some. Of 1.4 million to 1.5 million clones in the sample, roughly 96% are singletons; the top ten hold approximately 1%. Sequenced material: naive CD4+ T cells sorted from blood. As to subset: CD45RA+ positively selected. These receptors originate from a man aged 30-40 years in good health.

As concerns this clone: At one end, the junction sequence differs from germline, possibly due to a read error. V is TRBV2 and J is TRBJ1-2; D uncertain. Germline V gene data show CDR1 as SNHLY and CDR2 as FYNNEI. The CDR3 totals 11 residues. In nucleotides, the CDR3 is TGTGCCAGCGGTGAGCCAGTTCCAGGCACCTTC. Amino acids: CASGEPVPGTF.

The chain links TRBV5-6 to TRBJ2-7; 10 bases agree with TRBD2. The CDR3 has 15 residues. The V gene end was trimmed by 4 bases and the J gene end by 6 bases; junction bases not matched to a gene: 10. Germline-derived CDR1 and CDR2 are SGHDT and YYEEEE. CDR3 amino acids: CASSNLAGGVGEQYF. CDR3 nucleotide sequence: TGTGCCAGCAGCAACTTAGCGGGAGGAGTGGGCGAGCAGTACTTC.